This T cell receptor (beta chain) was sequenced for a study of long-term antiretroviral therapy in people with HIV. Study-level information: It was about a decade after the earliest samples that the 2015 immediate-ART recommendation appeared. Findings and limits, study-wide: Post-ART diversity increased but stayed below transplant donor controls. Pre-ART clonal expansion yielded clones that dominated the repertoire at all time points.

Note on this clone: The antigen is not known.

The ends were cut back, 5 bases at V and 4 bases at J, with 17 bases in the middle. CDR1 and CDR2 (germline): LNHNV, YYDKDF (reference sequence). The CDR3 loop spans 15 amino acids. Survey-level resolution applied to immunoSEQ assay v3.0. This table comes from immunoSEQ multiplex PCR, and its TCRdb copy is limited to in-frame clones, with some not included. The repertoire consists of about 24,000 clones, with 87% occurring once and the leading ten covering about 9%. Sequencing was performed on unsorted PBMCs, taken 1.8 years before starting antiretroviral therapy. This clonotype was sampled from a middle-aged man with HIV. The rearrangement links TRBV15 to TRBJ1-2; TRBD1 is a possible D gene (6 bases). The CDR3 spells CATSGHRDFGYGYTF. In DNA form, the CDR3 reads TGTGCCACCAGCGGACACAGGGATTTCGGCTATGGCTACACCTTC.